This passage covers 20 T cell receptor beta chains from one sample sequenced in a study of OX40 agonist ivuxolimab in advanced cancers. Only in-frame clones appear in the TCRdb table, and some are missing; sequencing was by immunoSEQ multiplex PCR. The table shows about 32,000 clones, with around three quarters occurring only once. The sample in question was CD4+ or CD8+ T cells sorted from blood, obtained in a trial of the OX40 agonist ivuxolimab. Receptor source: an adult with an advanced solid tumor such as melanoma, head and neck, liver or kidney cancer.

The chain combines TRBV14 with TRBJ1-1; D not resolved. Trimming cost V 4 bases and J 0 bases, with 9 bases left between them. Germline V gene data show CDR1 as SGHDN and CDR2 as FVKESK. The CDR3 runs to 14 residues. CDR3 bases: TGTGCCAGCAGCCTGGTACATTTGAACACTGAAGCTTTCTTT. Amino acid sequence: CASSLVHLNTEAFF. Full variable domain (missing parts from reference TRBV14 and TRBJ1-1): EAGVTQFPSHSVIEKGQTVTLRCDPISGHDNLYWYRRVMGKEIKFLLHFVKESKQDESGMPNNRFLAERTGGTYSTLKVQPAELEDSGVYFCASSLVHLNTEAFFGQGTRLTVV.

This clone was picked up a small number of times. V usage is TRBV6-5 and J usage is TRBJ1-2; D ambiguous. The CDR3 totals 13 residues. V lost 6 bases, J lost 3 bases, and 11 bases lay in between. Germline loops: CDR1 MNHEY, CDR2 SVGAGI. CDR3 region: CASSYGPHYGYTF. The CDR3, as DNA: TGTGCCAGCAGCTACGGACCGCACTATGGCTACACCTTC.

This chain uses TRBV5-8 with TRBJ1-2; possible D gene TRBD1, 6 bases. Between the trimmed V and J ends, which lost 4 bases and 8 bases, there was a span of 18 bases. The germline V gene encodes CDR1 SGHTS and CDR2 YDEGEE. There are 14 residues in the CDR3. This CDR3 reads CASSAQGRSGGYTF. The CDR3 DNA reads as TGTGCCAGCAGCGCACAGGGACGGAGTGGGGGCTACACCTTC.

The chain links TRBV7-1 to TRBJ1-2; D is perhaps TRBD1 (5 bases). TRBV7-1 is labeled an ORF, and its function is uncertain. The V end was cut by 6 bases, the J end by 4 bases, with 15 bases between. CDR3 length: 14 residues. CDR3 DNA: TGTGCCAGCAGACAACCGGGACCGAGCTATGGCTACACCTTC. The encoded protein is CASRQPGPSYGYTF.

The chain uses TRBV21-1 and TRBJ1-5; the table's D gene call, TRBD1, was not cross checked with the DNA. TRBV21-1 is noted as a pseudogene. The CDR3 is made up of 14 amino acids. Here the CDR3 DNA reads TGTGCCAGCAGCTCCCCAGGGGGTTGGCAGCCCCAGCATTTT. Its translation is CASSSPGGWQPQHF.

The V gene is TRBV5-1, the J gene TRBJ2-5; TRBD2 agrees at 9 bases. The CDR3 is 17 amino acids. Germline trimming cut 4 bases from V and 4 bases from J; bases unmatched to any gene: 14. Per the germline V gene, CDR1 is SGHRS and CDR2 is YFSETQ. The DNA for the CDR3 is TGCGCCAGCAGCATTGGTGGTAGCGGGGGCGAAAGAGAGACCCAGTACTTC. Translating gives CASSIGGSGGERETQYF.

The chain joins TRBV25-1 to TRBJ2-5, with TRBD2 identical over 7 bases. Germline CDR1 MGHDK, CDR2 SYGVNS. V was clipped by 5 bases and J by 3 bases; unmatched bases: 3. The CDR3 has 13 residues. The CDR3 loop reads CASSRLAEETQYF. CDR3 sequence (DNA): TGTGCCAGCAGTCGGCTAGCGGAAGAGACCCAGTACTTC.

The CDR3: CASSLTYQSTDTQYF. In DNA form, the CDR3 reads TGTGCCAGCAGCTTAACTTATCAGAGCACAGATACGCAGTATTTT. V and J are TRBV7-3 and TRBJ2-3; D unresolved. The CDR3 is 15 amino acids. The germline gives CDR1 SGHTA, CDR2 FQGTGA. V lost 0 bases and J lost 0, with 7 bases in between.

The rearrangement links TRBV2 to TRBJ2-1; TRBD1 matches at 7 bases. The CDR3 runs to 16 residues. Trimming took 0 bases from V and 5 from J; bases not matched to a gene: 7. Germline loops: CDR1 SNHLY, CDR2 FYNNEI. In DNA, the CDR3 is TGTGCCAGCAGTGAAGCCGACAGGGTCCCCAACAATGAGCAGTTCTTC. Translation gives CASSEADRVPNNEQFF.

The V gene is TRBV6-5, the J gene TRBJ2-2, with D perhaps matching TRBD1 (6 bases). This CDR3 is 14 amino acids long. Germline V gives CDR1 MNHEY, CDR2 SVGAGI. V was pared by 2 bases and J by 6 bases, with 10 bases between. CDR3 in amino acids: CASSYRAGAGELFF. CDR3 nucleotide sequence: TGTGCCAGCAGTTACCGGGCAGGGGCCGGGGAGCTGTTTTTT.

This clone was seen a single time. This sequence joins TRBV27 and TRBJ2-3; 10 positions agree with TRBD2. CDR3 length equals 16 residues. The V gene's germline CDR1 is MNHEY and CDR2 SMNVEV (reference sequence). V dropped 6 bases and J dropped 6; count of bases not matched to a gene: 12. CDR3 sequence: CASRRTPSGGGDTQYF. CDR3 coding DNA: TGTGCCAGCAGAAGAACACCTAGCGGGGGTGGTGATACGCAGTATTTT.

V is TRBV6-6 and J is TRBJ1-2, with a tentative D call TRBD1 (5 bases). The V gene's germline CDR1 is MNHNY and CDR2 SVGAGI (reference sequence). V lost 6 bases, J lost 3 bases, and 14 bases lay in between. The CDR3 extends over 14 amino acids. The DNA of the CDR3 is TGTGCCAGCAGCACCCCGGGACGGGACTATGGCTACACCTTC. Translating gives CASSTPGRDYGYTF.

In this sample, this clone turned up a few times. This chain links TRBV2 with TRBJ1-2; D possibly corresponds to TRBD1 (5 bases). The CDR3 extends over 14 amino acids. With 6 bases removed from V and 4 bases from J, the gap between germline ends came to 15 bases. Germline V CDR1 and CDR2: SNHLY, FYNNEI. In nucleotides, the CDR3 is TGTGCCAGCAGCCCTGACCAGGGTGGCTATGGCTACACCTTC. This gives the protein CASSPDQGGYGYTF.

J is TRBJ1-2 and V is TRBV28; no firm D call. Germline CDR1 is MDHEN and CDR2 is SYDVKM. The CDR3 is made up of 18 amino acids. V was cut by 5 bases and J by 4 bases, with 26 bases left in between. This CDR3 reads CASSPFLQVIGRLYGYTF. Here the CDR3 DNA reads TGTGCCAGCAGTCCTTTTTTGCAGGTTATAGGTCGCCTCTATGGCTACACCTTC.

The count of this clone is one. V usage is TRBV5-6 and J usage is TRBJ1-3; 7 bases are a match to TRBD1. CDR1 and CDR2 (germline): SGHDT, YYEEEE. V lost 7 bases, J lost 3 bases, and 7 bases stayed unmatched. This CDR3 contains 14 residues. The CDR3 coding sequence is TGTGCCAGCCGCACAGGGGTTCTTGGAAACACCATATATTTT. It codes for CASRTGVLGNTIYF.

V is TRBV7-9 and J is TRBJ1-1; D not resolved. V was pared by 5 bases and J by 10 bases, with 14 bases between. The CDR3 has 12 amino acids. In germline, CDR1 is SEHNR, CDR2 FQNEAQ (reference sequence). The DNA of the CDR3 is TGTGCCAGCAGCGACGGATCGCTTGGAGCTTTCTTT. This sequence encodes CASSDGSLGAFF.

The J gene is TRBJ1-1, the V gene TRBV7-9, with no clear D. CDR3 length equals 12 residues. V dropped 8 bases and J dropped 1 base, with 8 bases sitting between them. Germline V lookup: CDR1 SEHNR, CDR2 FQNEAQ (reference sequence). CDR3 amino acids: CASGIENTEAFF. CDR3 in DNA: TGTGCCAGCGGGATTGAGAACACTGAAGCTTTCTTT.

The chain couples TRBV5-4 to TRBJ2-1; no reliable D call. V lost 4 bases and J lost 0, with 5 bases in between. The CDR3 is made up of 13 amino acids. Per germline, CDR1 SGHNT and CDR2 YYREEE (reference sequence). The CDR3 DNA is TGTGCCAGCAGCGGGCGCTCCTACAATGAGCAGTTCTTC. As protein: CASSGRSYNEQFF. Together with reference TRBV5-4 and TRBJ2-1, the CDR3 gives the full variable domain: ETGVTQSPTHLIKTRGQQVTLRCSSQSGHNTVSWYQQALGQGPQFIFQYYREEENGRGNFPPRFSGLQFPNYSSELNVNALELDDSALYLCASSGRSYNEQFFGPGTRLTVL.

This chain links TRBV18 with TRBJ1-1, with D perhaps TRBD1 (5 bases). V was shortened by 6 bases and J by 0 bases, with 14 bases between the two germline ends. Germline CDR1 KGHSH, CDR2 LQKENI. This CDR3 comprises 15 residues. The CDR3 loop is CASSHRDGMNTEAFF. In nucleotides, the CDR3 is TGTGCCAGCTCGCATAGGGACGGGATGAACACTGAAGCTTTCTTT.

The rearrangement joins TRBV10-3 to TRBJ1-6, with a tentative D call TRBD1 (5 bases). Germline loops: CDR1 ENHRY, CDR2 SYGVKD. The V and J ends lost 7 bases and 9 bases respectively, with 13 bases between them. The length of the CDR3 is 13 residues. The CDR3 reads CAIKRDLSSPLHF. The CDR3 DNA reads as TGTGCCATCAAACGGGACTTGAGTTCACCCCTCCACTTT.